The entry below describes one T cell receptor beta chain. The antigen remains unidentified. These data come from a study of cytomegalovirus exposure and HLA in healthy donors. Study conclusions and caveats: Cytomegalovirus-associated status was assigned to some 160 TCR beta chains. With high specificity and sensitivity, the classifier reportedly diagnosed cytomegalovirus status.

60 Vbeta and 13 Jbeta primers were used in PCR. The data were produced by immunoSEQ multiplex PCR, yet TCRdb's version contains in-frame clones alone and is incomplete. This sample has roughly 200,000 clones; approximately 85% occur once, and the top ten carry 2.7%. Germline V gives CDR1 MNHEY, CDR2 SMNVEV (reference sequence). With 0 bases removed from V and 3 bases from J, the gap between germline ends came to 9 bases. The CDR3 is 14 residues long. This clonotype was sampled from a woman between 35 and 50 years old in good health and CMV-seronegative. Sequencing used PBMCs. J is TRBJ2-7 and V is TRBV27; perhaps TRBD1 as D (5 bases). As DNA, the CDR3 is TGTGCCAGCAGTTTATCTCAGGGAAACTACGAGCAGTACTTC. Translation: CASSLSQGNYEQYF.